This T cell receptor beta chain was documented in a study of beta chain features in type 1 diabetes. Study observations and caveats: When Type 1 diabetes patients were examined, their TCRB CDR3s proved moderately but significantly shorter in all four CD4+ subsets. PCR might preferentially amplify shorter templates, equally in patients and controls. In type 1 diabetes patients, VDJ junctions had fewer insertions; deletions at these junctions were more frequent.

As to this clone: Its antigen remains unidentified.

This CDR3 is built from 17 residues. Germline V CDR1 and CDR2: LNHNV, YYDKDF (reference sequence). Trimming removed 0 bases from V and 0 bases from J, with 9 bases in between. cDNA synthesis used the whole RNA isolate, giving expressed TCRB sequences. Profiled with immunoSEQ multiplex PCR; TCRdb holds only in-frame clones, not every one. The table lists 640,000 or so clones, more than 13% of them singletons. The clonotype was recovered from a man aged 18-30 years with type 1 diabetes. The sequenced sample was naive CD4+ T cells from blood. The chain joins TRBV15 to TRBJ2-6; possibly TRBD1 or TRBD2 for D (6 bases each). The DNA for the CDR3 is TGTGCCACCAGCAGAGATCGGGGGCGCTCTGGGGCCAACGTCCTGACTTTC. Translating it yields CATSRDRGRSGANVLTF.